This TCR beta chain originates from a study of T cell responses to AZD1222 COVID-19 vaccine. The CDR3 has 15 residues. J lost 5 bases, V lost 5 bases, and 8 bases had no gene match. CDR1 SGHTA and CDR2 FQGNSA come from the germline V gene. Profiled with immunoSEQ multiplex PCR; TCRdb holds only in-frame clones, not every one. The top ten clones hold around 12% of a sample with about 120,000 clones, around nine tenths of them seen once. The study, taken as a whole, reports: No repertoire was sampled before or during the peak T cell response, only after it. Spike-wide coverage was observed for vaccine-associated CD4 TCRs, with dominant responses at 160-218 and 743-854. AZD1222 recipients seropositive at baseline numbered only six. Mostly white British, mostly female donors; authors suggested clonal diversity may be underestimated.

Worth noting for this clone: Its antigen is currently unknown.

This TCR derives from an adult in good health. The material was peripheral blood, obtained on day 0 of AZD1222 vaccination. The genes are TRBV7-2 and TRBJ2-1; 8 positions match TRBD2. CDR3 region: CASSQDSGTNNEQFF. The CDR3, as DNA: TGTGCCAGCAGCCAGGATAGCGGGACCAACAATGAGCAGTTCTTC.